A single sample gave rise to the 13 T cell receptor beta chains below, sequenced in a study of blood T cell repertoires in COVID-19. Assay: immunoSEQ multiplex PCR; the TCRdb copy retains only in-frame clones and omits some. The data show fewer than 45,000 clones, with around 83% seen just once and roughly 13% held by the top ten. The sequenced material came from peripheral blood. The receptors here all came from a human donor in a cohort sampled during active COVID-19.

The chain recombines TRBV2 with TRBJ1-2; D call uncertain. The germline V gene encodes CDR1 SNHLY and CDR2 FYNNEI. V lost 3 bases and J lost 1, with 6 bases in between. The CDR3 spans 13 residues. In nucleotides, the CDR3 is TGTGCCAGCAGTGATTCCCTTAACTATGGCTACACCTTC. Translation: CASSDSLNYGYTF.

The CDR3 sequence: CASSLEPGGNTEAFF. Here the CDR3 DNA reads TGTGCCAGCAGCTTAGAACCCGGCGGGAACACTGAAGCTTTCTTT. The chain joins TRBV11-2 to TRBJ1-1; D not resolved. From germline, CDR1 is SGHAT and CDR2 FQNNGV. The V end was cut by 0 bases, the J end by 1 base, with 9 bases between. The CDR3 is 15 amino acids.

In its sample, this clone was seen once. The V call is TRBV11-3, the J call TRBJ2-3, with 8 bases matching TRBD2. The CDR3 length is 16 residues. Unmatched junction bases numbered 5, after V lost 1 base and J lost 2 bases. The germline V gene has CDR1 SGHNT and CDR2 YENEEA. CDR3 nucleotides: TGTGCCAGCAGCTTAGGAGCGGGGGCACCCACAGATACGCAGTATTTT. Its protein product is CASSLGAGAPTDTQYF. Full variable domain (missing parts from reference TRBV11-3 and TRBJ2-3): EAGVVQSPRYKIIEKKQPVAFWCNPISGHNTLYWYLQNLGQGPELLIRYENEEAVDDSQLPKDRFSAERLKGVDSTLKIQPAELGDSAVYLCASSLGAGAPTDTQYFGPGTRLTVL.

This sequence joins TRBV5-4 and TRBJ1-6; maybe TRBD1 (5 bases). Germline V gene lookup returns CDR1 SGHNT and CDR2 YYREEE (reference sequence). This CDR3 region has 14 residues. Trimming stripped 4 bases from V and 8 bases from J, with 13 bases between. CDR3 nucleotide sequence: TGTGCCAGCAGCGAGGGGACTGCGCATTCACCCCTCCACTTT. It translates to CASSEGTAHSPLHF. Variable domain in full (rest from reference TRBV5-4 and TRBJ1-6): ETGVTQSPTHLIKTRGQQVTLRCSSQSGHNTVSWYQQALGQGPQFIFQYYREEENGRGNFPPRFSGLQFPNYSSELNVNALELDDSALYLCASSEGTAHSPLHFGNGTRLTVT.

In nucleotides, the CDR3 is TGTGCCAGCAGCCAAGATCTCGGTGGAGGTACCTACAATGAGCAGTTCTTC. Its protein product is CASSQDLGGGTYNEQFF. V and J are TRBV14 and TRBJ2-1; TRBD2 is a possible D gene (5 bases). The CDR3 spans 17 residues. Trimming removed 0 bases from V and 2 bases from J, with 14 bases in between. Per the germline V gene, CDR1 is SGHDN and CDR2 is FVKESK.

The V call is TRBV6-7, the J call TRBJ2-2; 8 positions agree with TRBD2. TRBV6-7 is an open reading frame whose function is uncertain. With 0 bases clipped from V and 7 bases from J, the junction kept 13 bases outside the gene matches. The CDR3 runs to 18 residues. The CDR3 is CASSYSRPGAREGGELFF. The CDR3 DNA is TGTGCCAGCAGTTACTCGAGACCGGGGGCCCGGGAGGGCGGGGAGCTGTTTTTT.

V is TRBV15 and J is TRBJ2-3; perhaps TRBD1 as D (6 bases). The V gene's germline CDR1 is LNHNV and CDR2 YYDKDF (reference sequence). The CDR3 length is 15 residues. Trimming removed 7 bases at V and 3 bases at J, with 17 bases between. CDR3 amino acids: CATTAGGRGTDTQYF. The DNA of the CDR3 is TGTGCCACCACAGCTGGCGGTAGGGGGACAGATACGCAGTATTTT.

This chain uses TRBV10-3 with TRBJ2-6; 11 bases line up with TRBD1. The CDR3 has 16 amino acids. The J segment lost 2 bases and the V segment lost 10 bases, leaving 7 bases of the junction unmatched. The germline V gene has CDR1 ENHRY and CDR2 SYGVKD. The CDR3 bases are TGTGCCAGCGGACAGGGGGCGAACCCTGGGGCCAACGTCCTGACTTTC. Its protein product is CASGQGANPGANVLTF.

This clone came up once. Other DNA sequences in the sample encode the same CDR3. This chain's CDR3 is CASSEGGRETQYF. In DNA form, the CDR3 reads TGTGCCAGCAGTGAGGGCGGGCGAGAGACCCAGTACTTC. The rearrangement joins TRBV2 to TRBJ2-5; D is possibly TRBD2 (5 bases). V was cut by 3 bases and J by 4 bases, with 9 bases left in between. There are 13 residues in the CDR3. Per the germline V gene, CDR1 is SNHLY and CDR2 is FYNNEI.

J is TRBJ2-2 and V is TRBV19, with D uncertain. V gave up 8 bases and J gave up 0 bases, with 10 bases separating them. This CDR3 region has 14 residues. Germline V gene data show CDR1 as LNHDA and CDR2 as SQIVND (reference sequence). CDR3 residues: CASGQAPNTGELFF. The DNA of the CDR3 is TGTGCCAGTGGTCAAGCTCCGAACACCGGGGAGCTGTTTTTT.

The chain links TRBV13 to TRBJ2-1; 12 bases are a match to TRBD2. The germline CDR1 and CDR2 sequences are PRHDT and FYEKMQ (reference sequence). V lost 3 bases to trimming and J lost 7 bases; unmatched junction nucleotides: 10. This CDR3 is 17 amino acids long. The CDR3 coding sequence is TGTGCCAGCAGCTTTGAAGGACTAGCGGGGAGTCGGAATGAGCAGTTCTTC. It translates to CASSFEGLAGSRNEQFF.

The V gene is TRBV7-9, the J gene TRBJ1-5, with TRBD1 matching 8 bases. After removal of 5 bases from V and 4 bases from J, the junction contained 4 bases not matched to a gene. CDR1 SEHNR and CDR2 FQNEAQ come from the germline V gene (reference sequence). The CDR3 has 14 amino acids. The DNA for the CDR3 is TGTGCCAGCAGCGGGGACAGGATTAATCAGCCCCAGCATTTT. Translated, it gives CASSGDRINQPQHF.

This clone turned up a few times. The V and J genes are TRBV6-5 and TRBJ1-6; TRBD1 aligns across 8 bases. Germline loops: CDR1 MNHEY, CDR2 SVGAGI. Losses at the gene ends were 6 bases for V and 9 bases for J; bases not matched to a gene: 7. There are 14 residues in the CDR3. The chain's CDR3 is CASRGGGTGSPLHF. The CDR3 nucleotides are TGTGCCAGCAGGGGGGGAGGGACAGGTTCACCCCTCCACTTT.